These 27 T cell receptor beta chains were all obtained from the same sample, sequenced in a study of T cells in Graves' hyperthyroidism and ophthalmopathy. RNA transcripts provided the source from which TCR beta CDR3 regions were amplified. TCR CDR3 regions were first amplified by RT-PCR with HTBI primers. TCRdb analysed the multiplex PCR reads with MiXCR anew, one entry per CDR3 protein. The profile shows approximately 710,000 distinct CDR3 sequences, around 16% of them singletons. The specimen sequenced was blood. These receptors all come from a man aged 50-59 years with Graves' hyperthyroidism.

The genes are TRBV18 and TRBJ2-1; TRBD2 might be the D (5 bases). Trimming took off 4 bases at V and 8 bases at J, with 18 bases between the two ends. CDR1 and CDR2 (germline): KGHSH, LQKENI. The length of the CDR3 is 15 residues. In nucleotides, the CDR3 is TGTGCCAGCTCACGATCACGGGAAGTTTGGTATGAGCAGTTCTTC. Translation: CASSRSREVWYEQFF.

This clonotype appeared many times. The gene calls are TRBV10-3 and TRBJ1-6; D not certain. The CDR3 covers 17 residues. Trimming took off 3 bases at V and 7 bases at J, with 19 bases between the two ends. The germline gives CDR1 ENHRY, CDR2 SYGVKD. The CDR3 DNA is TGTGCCATCAGTGAAAACCAGAGGGAGGCAAACAATTCACCCCTCCACTTT. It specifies CAISENQREANNSPLHF.

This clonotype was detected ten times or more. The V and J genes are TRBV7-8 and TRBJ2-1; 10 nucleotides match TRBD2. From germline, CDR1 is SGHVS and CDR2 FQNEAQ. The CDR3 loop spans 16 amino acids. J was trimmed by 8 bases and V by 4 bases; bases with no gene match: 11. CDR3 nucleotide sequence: TGTGCCAGCAGCTCGCTGTTTGAGCGGGAGGGCCATGAGCAGTTCTTC. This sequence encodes CASSSLFEREGHEQFF.

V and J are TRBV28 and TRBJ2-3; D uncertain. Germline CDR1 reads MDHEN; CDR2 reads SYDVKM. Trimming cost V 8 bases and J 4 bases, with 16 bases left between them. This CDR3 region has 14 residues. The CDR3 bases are TGTGCCAGCCAGGATCCTGGGCTTGCAGATACGCAGTATTTT. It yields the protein CASQDPGLADTQYF.

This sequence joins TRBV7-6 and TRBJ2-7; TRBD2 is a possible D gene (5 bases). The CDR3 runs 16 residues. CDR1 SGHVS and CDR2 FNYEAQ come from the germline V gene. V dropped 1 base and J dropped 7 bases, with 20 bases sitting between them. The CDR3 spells CASSLVTPGSEEEQYF. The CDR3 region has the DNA TGTGCCAGCAGCTTAGTGACCCCGGGATCGGAGGAAGAGCAGTACTTC.

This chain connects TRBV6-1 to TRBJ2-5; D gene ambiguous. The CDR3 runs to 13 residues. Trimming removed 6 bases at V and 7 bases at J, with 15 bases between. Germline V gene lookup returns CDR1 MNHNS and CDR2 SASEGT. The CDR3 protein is CASRPTSSGTQYF. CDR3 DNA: TGTGCCAGCAGGCCGACTTCATCTGGGACCCAGTACTTC.

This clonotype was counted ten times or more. The CDR3 here is CASSSPVGGDEKLFF. CDR3 bases: TGTGCCAGCAGTTCCCCCGTGGGGGGCGATGAAAAACTGTTTTTT. The chain combines TRBV27 with TRBJ1-4; a possible D gene is TRBD1 (6 bases). The CDR3 totals 15 residues. V lost 4 bases and J 6 bases, leaving 15 bases between the germline ends. The V gene's germline CDR1 is MNHEY and CDR2 SMNVEV (reference sequence).

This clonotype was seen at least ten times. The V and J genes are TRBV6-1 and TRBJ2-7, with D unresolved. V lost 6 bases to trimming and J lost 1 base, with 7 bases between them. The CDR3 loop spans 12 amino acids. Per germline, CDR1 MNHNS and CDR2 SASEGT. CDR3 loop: CASRAQSYEQYF. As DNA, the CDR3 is TGTGCCAGCAGGGCTCAATCCTACGAGCAGTACTTC.

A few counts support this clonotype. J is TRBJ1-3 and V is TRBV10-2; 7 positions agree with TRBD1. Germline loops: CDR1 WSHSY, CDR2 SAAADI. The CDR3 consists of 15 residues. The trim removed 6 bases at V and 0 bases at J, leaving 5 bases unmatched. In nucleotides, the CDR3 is TGCGCCAGCAGCGTGACAGGGAACTCTGGAAACACCATATATTTT. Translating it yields CASSVTGNSGNTIYF.

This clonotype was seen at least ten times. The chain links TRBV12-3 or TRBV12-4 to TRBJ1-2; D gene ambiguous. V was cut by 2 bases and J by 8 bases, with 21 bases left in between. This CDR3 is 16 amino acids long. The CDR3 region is CASSLSSRALLGGYTF. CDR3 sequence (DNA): TGTGCCAGCAGTTTATCCAGCCGGGCGCTTCTTGGAGGCTACACCTTC.

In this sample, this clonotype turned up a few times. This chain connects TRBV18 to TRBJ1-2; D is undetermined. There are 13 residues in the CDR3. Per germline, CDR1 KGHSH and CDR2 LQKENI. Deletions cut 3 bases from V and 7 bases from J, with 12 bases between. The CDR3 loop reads CASSPTDSLGYTF. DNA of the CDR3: TGTGCCAGCTCACCTACAGACTCTCTTGGCTACACCTTC.

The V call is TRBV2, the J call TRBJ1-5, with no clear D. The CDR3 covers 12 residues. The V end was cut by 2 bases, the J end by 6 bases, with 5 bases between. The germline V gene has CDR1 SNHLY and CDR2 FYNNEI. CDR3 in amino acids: CASSEFPQPQHF. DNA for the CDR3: TGTGCCAGCAGTGAATTTCCTCAGCCCCAGCATTTT.

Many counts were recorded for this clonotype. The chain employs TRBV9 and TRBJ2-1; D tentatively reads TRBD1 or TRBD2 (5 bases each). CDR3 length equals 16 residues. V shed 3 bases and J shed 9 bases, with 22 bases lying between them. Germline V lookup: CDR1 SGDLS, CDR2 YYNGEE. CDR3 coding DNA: TGTGCCAGCAGCGGTTATACCGGGGCGGCGGCGGGTGAGCAGTTCTTC. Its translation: CASSGYTGAAAGEQFF.

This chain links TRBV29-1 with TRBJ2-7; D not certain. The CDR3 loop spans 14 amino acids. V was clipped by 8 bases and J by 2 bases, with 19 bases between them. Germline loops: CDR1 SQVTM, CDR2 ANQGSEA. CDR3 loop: CSCIQVDNPYEQYF. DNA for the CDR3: TGCAGCTGCATCCAAGTCGACAATCCCTACGAGCAGTACTTC.

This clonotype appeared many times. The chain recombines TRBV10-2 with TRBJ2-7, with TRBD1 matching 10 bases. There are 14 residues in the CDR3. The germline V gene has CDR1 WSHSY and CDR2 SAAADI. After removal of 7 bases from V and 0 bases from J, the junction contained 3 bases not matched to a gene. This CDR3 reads CASTGTGASYEQYF. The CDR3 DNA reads TGCGCCAGCACAGGGACAGGGGCCTCCTACGAGCAGTACTTC.

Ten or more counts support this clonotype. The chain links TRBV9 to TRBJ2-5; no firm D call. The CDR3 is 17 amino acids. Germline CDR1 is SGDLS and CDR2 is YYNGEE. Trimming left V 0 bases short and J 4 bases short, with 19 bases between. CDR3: CASSVEVSLPSPETQYF. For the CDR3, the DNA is TGTGCCAGCAGCGTAGAAGTATCCCTACCCTCTCCAGAGACCCAGTACTTC.

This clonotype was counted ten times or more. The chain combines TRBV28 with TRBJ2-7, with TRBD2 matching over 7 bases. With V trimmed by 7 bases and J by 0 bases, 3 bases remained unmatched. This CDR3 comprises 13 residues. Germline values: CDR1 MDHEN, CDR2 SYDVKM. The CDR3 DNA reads TGTGCCAGCACGGGGGGTAGCTCCTACGAGCAGTACTTC. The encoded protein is CASTGGSSYEQYF.

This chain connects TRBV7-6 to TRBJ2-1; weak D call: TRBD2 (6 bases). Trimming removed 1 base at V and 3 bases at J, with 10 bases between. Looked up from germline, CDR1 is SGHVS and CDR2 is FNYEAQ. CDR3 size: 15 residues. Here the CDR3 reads CASSLGAGNYNEQFF. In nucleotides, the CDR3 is TGTGCCAGCAGCTTAGGTGCGGGGAACTACAATGAGCAGTTCTTC. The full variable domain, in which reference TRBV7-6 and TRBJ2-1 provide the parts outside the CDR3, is GAGVSQSPRYKVTKRGQDVALRCDPISGHVSLYWYRQALGQGPEFLTYFNYEAQQDKSGLPNDRFSAERPEGSISTLTIQRTEQRDSAMYRCASSLGAGNYNEQFFGPGTRLTVL.

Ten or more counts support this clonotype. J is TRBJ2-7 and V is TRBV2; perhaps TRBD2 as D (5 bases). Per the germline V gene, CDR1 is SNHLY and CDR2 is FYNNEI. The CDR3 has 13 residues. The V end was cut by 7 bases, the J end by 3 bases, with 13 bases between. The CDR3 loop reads CASKRESGYEQYF. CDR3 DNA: TGTGCCAGCAAGAGGGAAAGTGGCTACGAGCAGTACTTC. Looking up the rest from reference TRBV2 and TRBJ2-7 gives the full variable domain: EPEVTQTPSHQVTQMGQEVILRCVPISNHLYFYWYRQILGQKVEFLVSFYNNEISEKSEIFDDQFSVERPDGSNFTLKIRSTKLEDSAMYFCASKRESGYEQYFGPGTRLTVT.

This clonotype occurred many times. The CDR3 protein is CASSPLPGTAYNEQFF. Written as DNA, the CDR3 is TGTGCCAGCAGCCCCCTCCCCGGGACAGCTTACAATGAGCAGTTCTTC. The chain has TRBV7-9 and TRBJ2-1, with TRBD1 identical over 7 bases. Germline CDR1 reads SEHNR; CDR2 reads FQNEAQ (reference sequence). Trimming cost V 5 bases and J 4 bases; bases outside gene matches: 11. This CDR3 has 16 amino acids. Filled out from reference TRBV7-9 and TRBJ2-1, the complete variable domain reads DTGVSQNPRHKITKRGQNVTFRCDPISEHNRLYWYRQTLGQGPEFLTYFQNEAQLEKSRLLSDRFSAERPKGSFSTLEIQRTEQGDSAMYLCASSPLPGTAYNEQFFGPGTRLTVL.

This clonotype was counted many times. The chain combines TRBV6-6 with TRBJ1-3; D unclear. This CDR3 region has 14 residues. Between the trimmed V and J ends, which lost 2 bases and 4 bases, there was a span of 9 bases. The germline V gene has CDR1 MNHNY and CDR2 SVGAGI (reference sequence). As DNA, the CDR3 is TGTGCCAGCAGTTACAACGGGGAAGGAAACACCATATATTTT. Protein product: CASSYNGEGNTIYF.

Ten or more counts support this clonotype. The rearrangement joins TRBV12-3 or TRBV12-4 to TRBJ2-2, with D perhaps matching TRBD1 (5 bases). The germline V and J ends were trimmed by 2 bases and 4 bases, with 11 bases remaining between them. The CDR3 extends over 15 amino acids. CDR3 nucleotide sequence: TGTGCCAGCAGTTTACCCAGGGAAAGCACCGGGGAGCTGTTTTTT. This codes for CASSLPRESTGELFF.

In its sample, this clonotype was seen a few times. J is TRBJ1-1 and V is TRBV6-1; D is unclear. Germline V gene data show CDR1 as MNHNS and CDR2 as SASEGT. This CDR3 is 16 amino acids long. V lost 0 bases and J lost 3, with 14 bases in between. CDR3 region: CASSEAALTFYTEAFF. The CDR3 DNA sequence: TGTGCCAGCAGTGAAGCGGCTTTGACATTTTACACTGAAGCTTTCTTT.

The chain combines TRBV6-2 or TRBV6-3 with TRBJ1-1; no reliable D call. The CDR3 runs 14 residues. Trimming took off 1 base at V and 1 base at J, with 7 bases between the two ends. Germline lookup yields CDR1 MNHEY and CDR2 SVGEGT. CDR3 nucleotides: TGTGCCAGCAGTTACTTACACCGGAACACTGAAGCTTTCTTT. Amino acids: CASSYLHRNTEAFF.

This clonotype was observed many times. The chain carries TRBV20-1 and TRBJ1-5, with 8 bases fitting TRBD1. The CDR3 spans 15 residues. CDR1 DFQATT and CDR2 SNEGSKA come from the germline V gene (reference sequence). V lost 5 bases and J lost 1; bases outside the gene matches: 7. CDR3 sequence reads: CSAEDRAGSNQPQHF. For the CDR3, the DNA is TGCAGTGCTGAGGACAGGGCAGGGAGCAATCAGCCCCAGCATTTT.

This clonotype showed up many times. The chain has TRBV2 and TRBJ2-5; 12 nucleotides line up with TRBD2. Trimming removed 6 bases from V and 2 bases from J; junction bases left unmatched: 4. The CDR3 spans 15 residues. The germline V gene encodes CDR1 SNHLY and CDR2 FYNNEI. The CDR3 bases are TGTGCCAGCAGCCCCGGACTAGCGGGACAAGAGACCCAGTACTTC. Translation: CASSPGLAGQETQYF. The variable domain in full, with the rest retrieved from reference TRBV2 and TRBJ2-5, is EPEVTQTPSHQVTQMGQEVILRCVPISNHLYFYWYRQILGQKVEFLVSFYNNEISEKSEIFDDQFSVERPDGSNFTLKIRSTKLEDSAMYFCASSPGLAGQETQYFGPGTRLLVL.

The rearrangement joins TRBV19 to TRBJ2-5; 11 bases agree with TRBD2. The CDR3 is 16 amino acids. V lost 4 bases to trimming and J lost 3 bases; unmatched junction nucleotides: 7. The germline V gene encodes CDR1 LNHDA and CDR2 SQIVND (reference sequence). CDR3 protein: CASSTPGTSGKETQYF. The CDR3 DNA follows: TGTGCCAGTAGTACTCCCGGGACTAGCGGAAAAGAGACCCAGTACTTC.